These T cell receptor beta chains were read from a single sample in a study of T-cell memory formation after mild COVID-19. TCRdb analysed the 5' RACE reads with MiXCR anew, one entry per CDR3 protein. The sample has roughly 380,000 distinct CDR3 sequences, 25% to 30% seen once; the top ten hold 13%. The sample taken for sequencing was PBMCs or a T cell subset sorted from them (not recorded which). These receptors came from an adult woman who had mild COVID-19 (a few samples of this study predate the infection). Cell type and time point are not known. Both conserved end residues are part of each CDR3. For some rows the clone size is stated as once, few or many, or as a class when expanded; others skip it.

V: TRBV6-5
J: TRBJ1-1
size: NA
CDR3: CASSLGLIQNTEAFF

V: TRBV12-3/TRBV12-4
J: TRBJ2-2
size: NA
CDR3: CASTRTAGGTGELFF

V: TRBV25-1
J: TRBJ2-7
size: few
CDR3: CASSDRDREYEQYF

V: TRBV7-9
J: TRBJ2-1
size: NA
CDR3: CASRSGTSNEQFF

V: TRBV5-1
J: TRBJ2-3
size: many
CDR3: CASSLVGGPTDTQYF

V: TRBV7-9
J: TRBJ2-7
size: few
CDR3: CASSSDRATMGYSYEQYF

V: TRBV29-1
J: TRBJ1-1
size: NA
CDR3: CSVAGLGHTEAFF

V: TRBV4-2
J: TRBJ2-1
size: few
CDR3: CASSQEAAGGPNEQFF

V: TRBV27
J: TRBJ2-1
size: NA
CDR3: CASSRVGGGGLSEQFF

V: TRBV7-9
J: TRBJ1-4
size: NA
CDR3: CASSLGHWRTVATNEKLFF

V: TRBV12-3/TRBV12-4
J: TRBJ2-3
size: NA
CDR3: CASSARDYTDTQYF

V: TRBV20-1
J: TRBJ2-1
size: NA
CDR3: CSARDFGGNEQFF

V: TRBV6-5
J: TRBJ1-1
size: NA
CDR3: CASSSDPKSEAFF

V: TRBV7-9
J: TRBJ2-1
size: few
CDR3: CASSRAVRFSYNEQFF

V: TRBV2
J: TRBJ2-7
size: NA
CDR3: CASTDGRSYEQYF

V: TRBV12-3/TRBV12-4
J: TRBJ1-5
size: NA
CDR3: CASRDYGGNQPQHF

V: TRBV20-1
J: TRBJ1-2
size: NA
CDR3: CSAREGGAPSSPYGYTF

V: TRBV12-3/TRBV12-4
J: TRBJ1-4
size: NA
CDR3: CASRQEQGAGEKLFF

V: TRBV7-9
J: TRBJ2-7
size: NA
CDR3: CASSPHIGYEQYF

V: TRBV20-1
J: TRBJ1-5
size: NA
CDR3: CSAEEWADSNQPQHF

V: TRBV5-6
J: TRBJ2-1
size: NA
CDR3: CASSEKSRLSYNEQFF

V: TRBV5-5
J: TRBJ2-7
size: NA
CDR3: CASSLEGARVYEQYF

V: TRBV2
J: TRBJ1-4
size: NA
CDR3: CASSREEKLFF

V: TRBV7-9
J: TRBJ2-7
size: few
CDR3: CASRMTGESNEQYF

V: TRBV10-3
J: TRBJ2-3
size: NA
CDR3: CAISAAGERTDTQYF

V: TRBV6-5
J: TRBJ2-2
size: NA
CDR3: CASSTGTGGTGELFF

V: TRBV5-6
J: TRBJ2-5
size: few
CDR3: CASSLPSGVLETQYF

V: TRBV6-2/TRBV6-3
J: TRBJ2-7
size: NA
CDR3: CASSYTGDGSYEQYF

V: TRBV7-2
J: TRBJ2-6
size: few
CDR3: CASSRGFSGANVLTF

V: TRBV4-3
J: TRBJ2-2
size: NA
CDR3: CASSQGITGGNTGELFF